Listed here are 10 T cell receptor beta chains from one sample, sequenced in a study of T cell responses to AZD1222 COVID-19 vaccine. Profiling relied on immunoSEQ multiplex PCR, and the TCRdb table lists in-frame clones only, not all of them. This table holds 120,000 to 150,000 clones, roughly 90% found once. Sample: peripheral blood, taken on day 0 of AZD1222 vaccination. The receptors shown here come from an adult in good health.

DNA of the CDR3: TGTGCCAGCACCCCATGGGGCTATTCGTCACAGGGGACTGTGAACACCGGGGAGCTGTTTTTT. It translates to CASTPWGYSSQGTVNTGELFF. The chain joins TRBV28 to TRBJ2-2; TRBD1 is a possible D gene (7 bases). Trimming stripped 7 bases from V and 1 base from J, with 31 bases between. The CDR3 is 21 amino acids. Per germline, CDR1 MDHEN and CDR2 SYDVKM.

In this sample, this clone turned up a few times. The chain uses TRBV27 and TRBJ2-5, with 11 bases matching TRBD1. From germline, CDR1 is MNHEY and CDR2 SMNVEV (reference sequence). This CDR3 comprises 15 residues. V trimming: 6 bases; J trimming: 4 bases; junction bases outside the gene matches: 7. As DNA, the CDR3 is TGTGCCAGCAGCCGTGGGACAGGGGGTGTAGAGACCCAGTACTTC. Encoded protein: CASSRGTGGVETQYF.

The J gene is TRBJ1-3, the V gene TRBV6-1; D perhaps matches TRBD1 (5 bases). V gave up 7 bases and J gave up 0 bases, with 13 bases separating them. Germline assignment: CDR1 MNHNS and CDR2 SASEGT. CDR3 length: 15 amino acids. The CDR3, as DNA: TGTGCCAGCACCCGAACAGGAGACTCTGGAAACACCATATATTTT. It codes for CASTRTGDSGNTIYF.

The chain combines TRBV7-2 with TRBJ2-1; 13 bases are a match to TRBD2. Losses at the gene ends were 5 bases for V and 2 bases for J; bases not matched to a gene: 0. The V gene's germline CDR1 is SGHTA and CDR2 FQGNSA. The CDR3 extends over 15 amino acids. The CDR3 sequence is CASSGTSGAYNEQFF. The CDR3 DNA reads TGTGCCAGCAGCGGGACTAGCGGGGCCTACAATGAGCAGTTCTTC.

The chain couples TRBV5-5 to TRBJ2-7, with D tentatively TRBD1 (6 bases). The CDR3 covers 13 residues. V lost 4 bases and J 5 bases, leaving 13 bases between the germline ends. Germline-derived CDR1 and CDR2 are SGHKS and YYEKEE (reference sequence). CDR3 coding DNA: TGTGCCAGCAGCCTCCCAGGGGTCCACGAGCAGTACTTC. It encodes CASSLPGVHEQYF.

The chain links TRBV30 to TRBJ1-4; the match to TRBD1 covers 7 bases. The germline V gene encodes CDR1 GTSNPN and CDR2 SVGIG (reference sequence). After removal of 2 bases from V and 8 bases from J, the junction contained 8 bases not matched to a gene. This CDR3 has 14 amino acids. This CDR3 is CAWSNHRGREKLFF. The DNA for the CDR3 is TGTGCCTGGAGTAATCACAGGGGAAGAGAAAAACTGTTTTTT.

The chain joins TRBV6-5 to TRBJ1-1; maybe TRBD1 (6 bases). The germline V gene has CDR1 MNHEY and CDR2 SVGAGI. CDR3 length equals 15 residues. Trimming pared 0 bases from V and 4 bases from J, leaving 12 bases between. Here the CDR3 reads CASSYSIGGGTEAFF. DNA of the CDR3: TGTGCCAGCAGTTACTCGATAGGGGGAGGCACTGAAGCTTTCTTT.

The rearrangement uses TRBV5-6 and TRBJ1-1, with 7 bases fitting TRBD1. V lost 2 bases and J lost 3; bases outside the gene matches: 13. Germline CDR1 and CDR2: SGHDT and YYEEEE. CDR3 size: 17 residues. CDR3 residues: CASSFQTGQISDTEAFF. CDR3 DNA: TGTGCCAGCAGCTTTCAGACAGGGCAAATAAGCGACACTGAAGCTTTCTTT.

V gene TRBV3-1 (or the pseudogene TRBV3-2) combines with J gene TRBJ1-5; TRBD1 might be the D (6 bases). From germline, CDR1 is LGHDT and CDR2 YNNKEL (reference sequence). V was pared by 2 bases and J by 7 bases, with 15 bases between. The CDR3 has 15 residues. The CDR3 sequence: CASSQNLRGGQPQHF. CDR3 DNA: TGTGCCAGCAGCCAAAATCTCAGGGGTGGCCAGCCCCAGCATTTT.

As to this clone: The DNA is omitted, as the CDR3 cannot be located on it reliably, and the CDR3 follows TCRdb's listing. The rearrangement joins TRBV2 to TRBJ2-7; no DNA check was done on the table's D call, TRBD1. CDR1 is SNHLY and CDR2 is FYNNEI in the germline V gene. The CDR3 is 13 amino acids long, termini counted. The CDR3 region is CASILGASYEQYF.